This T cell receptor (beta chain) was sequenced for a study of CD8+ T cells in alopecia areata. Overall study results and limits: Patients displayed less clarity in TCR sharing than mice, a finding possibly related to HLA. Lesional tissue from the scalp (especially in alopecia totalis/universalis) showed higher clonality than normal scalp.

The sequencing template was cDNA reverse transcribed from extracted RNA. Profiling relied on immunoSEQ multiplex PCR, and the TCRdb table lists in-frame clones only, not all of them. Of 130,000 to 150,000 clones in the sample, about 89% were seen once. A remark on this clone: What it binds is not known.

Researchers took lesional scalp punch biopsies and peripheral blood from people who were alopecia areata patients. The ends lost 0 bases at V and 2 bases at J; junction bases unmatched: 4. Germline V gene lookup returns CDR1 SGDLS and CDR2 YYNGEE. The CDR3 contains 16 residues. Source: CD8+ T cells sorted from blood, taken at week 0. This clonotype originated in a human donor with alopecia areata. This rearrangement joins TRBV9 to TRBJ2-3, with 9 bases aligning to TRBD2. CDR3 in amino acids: CASSVESGGPTDTQYF. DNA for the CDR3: TGTGCCAGCAGCGTAGAGAGCGGGGGGCCCACAGATACGCAGTATTTT.